These T cell receptor beta chains were read from a single sample in a study of T cell changes during pregnancy in multiple sclerosis. Sequenced by immunoSEQ multiplex PCR; TCRdb stores in-frame clones only, minus some. Of about 40,000 clones listed, 70% to 90% are singletons. The specimen comprised CD4+ T cells from peripheral blood mononuclear cells, sampled before pregnancy. These TCRs come from a female donor with multiple sclerosis, enrolled in a pregnancy study. Both conserved end residues are part of each CDR3. The D gene is left open where the match is weak. Some rows mark clone size as missing; the rest say once, few, many or name a class of expanded clone.

V	size	D	J	CDR3	DNA
TRBV14	once	TRBD1	TRBJ2-2	CASSQATGGAELFF	TGTGCCAGCAGCCAAGCTACAGGGGGCGCGGAGCTGTTTTTT
TRBV19	few	TRBD1	TRBJ2-2	CASTRPWDRDTGELFF	TGTGCCAGTACCCGACCTTGGGACAGGGACACCGGGGAGCTGTTTTTT
TRBV28	-	-	TRBJ1-5	CASSVNQPQHF	TGTGCCAGCAGCGTAAATCAGCCCCAGCATTTT
TRBV7-7	-	-	TRBJ1-1	CASFKGQGNTEAFF	TGTGCTAGCTTCAAGGGGCAGGGGAACACTGAAGCTTTCTTT
TRBV28	once	-	TRBJ1-1	CASSLVRVRAPEAFF	TGTGCCAGCAGCCTAGTACGAGTCAGGGCCCCTGAAGCTTTCTTT
TRBV2	-	-	TRBJ2-1	CASIRANEQFF	TGTGCCAGCATCAGGGCCAATGAGCAGTTCTTC
TRBV28	-	-	TRBJ2-3	CASSQADTDTQYF	TGTGCCAGCAGTCAGGCCGATACAGATACGCAGTATTTT
TRBV30	-	TRBD1	TRBJ1-2	CAWSEGGVGGYTF	TGTGCCTGGAGCGAAGGGGGCGTAGGTGGCTACACCTTC
TRBV20-1	-	-	TRBJ2-7	CSAKRVREQYF	TGCAGTGCTAAAAGAGTACGCGAGCAGTACTTC
TRBV28	-	-	TRBJ2-7	CASSPRGRFYEQYF	TGTGCCAGCAGTCCTCGAGGCAGATTCTACGAGCAGTACTTC
TRBV7-2	-	-	TRBJ2-5	CASSFPGTTETQYF	TGTGCCAGCAGCTTCCCCGGGACAACGGAGACCCAGTACTTC
TRBV19	-	TRBD1	TRBJ1-5	CASSQAGRTGVQPQHF	TGTGCCAGTAGTCAGGCTGGAAGGACAGGGGTACAGCCCCAGCATTTT
TRBV2	-	-	TRBJ2-7	CASTFSYEQYF	TGTGCCAGCACCTTCTCCTACGAGCAGTACTTC
TRBV6-5	-	-	TRBJ2-5	CASSLRGSGEETQYF	TGTGCCAGCAGTTTACGGGGTAGCGGAGAAGAGACCCAGTACTTC
TRBV29-1	once	-	TRBJ1-1	CSVDYPDKNTEAFF	TGCAGCGTTGATTATCCTGACAAGAACACTGAAGCTTTCTTT
TRBV29-1	-	-	TRBJ1-1	CSVEKGLDSEAFF	TGCAGCGTTGAAAAGGGACTGGATTCTGAAGCTTTCTTT
TRBV15	-	TRBD1	TRBJ1-5	CATSIDRGSQPQHF	TGTGCCACCAGCATAGACAGGGGATCTCAGCCCCAGCATTTT
TRBV2	-	-	TRBJ1-1	CASSGQEDTEAFF	TGTGCCAGCAGTGGACAGGAAGACACTGAAGCTTTCTTT
TRBV6-4	once	TRBD2	TRBJ2-1	CASEKGLGGGAGEQFF	TGTGCCAGCGAGAAGGGTCTTGGCGGGGGGGCAGGTGAGCAGTTCTTC
TRBV28	-	-	TRBJ2-7	CASSLVGVGNYEQYF	TGTGCCAGCAGTTTAGTGGGAGTGGGGAACTACGAGCAGTACTTC
TRBV6-6	-	TRBD2	TRBJ2-5	CASNKLAGRQETQYF	TGTGCCAGCAACAAACTAGCGGGGCGCCAAGAGACCCAGTACTTC
TRBV27	-	TRBD1	TRBJ2-3	CASSPAGTGWERQYF	TGTGCCAGCAGTCCCGCCGGGACAGGGTGGGAGAGGCAGTATTTT
TRBV2	-	TRBD1	TRBJ2-3	CASETGERVGTQYF	TGTGCCAGCGAGACAGGGGAAAGGGTGGGTACGCAGTATTTT
TRBV4-3	-	-	TRBJ1-1	CASSRLEGRTEAFF	TGCGCCAGCAGCCGCTTGGAGGGGAGAACTGAAGCTTTCTTT
TRBV5-8	-	TRBD1	TRBJ1-5	CASSLGQGVLNQPQHF	TGTGCCAGCAGCTTGGGGCAGGGGGTCCTCAATCAGCCCCAGCATTTT
TRBV7-9	-	TRBD2	TRBJ2-7	CASSRRGGLAAYEQYF	TGTGCCAGCAGCCGTCGGGGGGGACTAGCGGCGTACGAGCAGTACTTC
TRBV5-6	-	TRBD2	TRBJ2-3	CASSSLWQAGGTDTQYF	TGTGCCAGCAGCTCCTTATGGCAGGCGGGGGGCACAGATACGCAGTATTTT
TRBV5-6	-	-	TRBJ1-1	CASSSRRALQGEAFF	TGTGCCAGCAGCTCCCGTCGAGCCTTACAGGGTGAAGCTTTCTTT
TRBV28	-	TRBD2	TRBJ2-3	CASSFGSGGAGTDTQYF	TGTGCCAGCAGTTTCGGTAGCGGGGGGGCCGGTACAGATACGCAGTATTTT
TRBV7-8	-	TRBD2	TRBJ2-7	CASSLSVGGWSYEQYF	TGTGCCAGCAGCTTGTCGGTGGGGGGGTGGTCCTACGAGCAGTACTTC
TRBV19	-	TRBD2	TRBJ2-3	CASSIASGDTQYF	TGTGCCAGTAGTATAGCTAGCGGAGATACGCAGTATTTT
TRBV4-1	-	-	TRBJ1-2	CASSQDRRGGYTF	TGCGCCAGCAGCCAAGATCGTAGGGGCGGCTACACCTTC
TRBV5-1	-	-	TRBJ2-7	CASSVQGGEQYF	TGCGCCAGCAGCGTTCAGGGGGGCGAGCAGTACTTC
TRBV7-8	few	-	TRBJ2-7	CASSPWGPLGEQYF	TGTGCCAGCAGCCCATGGGGGCCTTTGGGTGAGCAGTACTTC
TRBV5-1	once	TRBD2	TRBJ2-5	CASTFVAGEGETQYF	TGCGCCAGCACGTTCGTAGCGGGGGAGGGAGAGACCCAGTACTTC
TRBV5-6	-	-	TRBJ1-1	CASSRKGEGTEAFF	TGTGCCAGCTCCCGAAAGGGAGAGGGAACTGAAGCTTTCTTT
TRBV15	-	-	TRBJ2-1	CATSRDPARGEQFF	TGTGCCACCAGCAGAGATCCCGCCAGGGGTGAGCAGTTCTTC
TRBV6-1	-	TRBD1	TRBJ1-6	CASSGLQGAISPLHF	TGTGCCAGCAGTGGTCTACAGGGGGCAATCTCACCCCTCCACTTT
TRBV9	-	-	TRBJ1-4	CASSAPAAGGGEKLFF	TGTGCCAGCAGCGCCCCGGCGGCGGGGGGTGGGGAAAAACTGTTTTTT
TRBV29-1	-	-	TRBJ1-1	CSVGAGWGMNTEAFF	TGCAGCGTTGGGGCAGGGTGGGGAATGAACACTGAAGCTTTCTTT
TRBV6-5	-	TRBD1	TRBJ1-3	CASSYSLTGGDTIYF	TGTGCCAGCAGTTACTCTCTCACAGGGGGCGACACCATATATTTT
TRBV2	-	TRBD1	TRBJ2-7	CASSRGQGRGGEQYF	TGTGCCAGCAGTAGGGGACAGGGGAGGGGCGGGGAGCAGTACTTC